The next 5 T cell receptor beta chains were all read from a single sample in a study of vaccination effects on CD4 cells after COVID-19. Clones were read by immunoSEQ multiplex PCR, and TCRdb kept only the in-frame ones, dropping some. The sample has about 27,000 clones, about four fifths seen once; the top ten hold approximately 1.4%. With the ViraFEST assay, the study expanded antigen-specific CD4+ T cells using viral peptide pools, then sequenced them. Between days 9 and 10 of culture, CD4+ T cells were separated out. Each person got two doses of an mRNA SARS-CoV-2 vaccine, BNT162b2 or mRNA-1273. What these receptors recognize is not known. The sequenced sample was CD4+ T cells from PBMCs cultured with HCoV-NL63 spike peptides, obtained after COVID-19 vaccination. These receptors all stem from a human donor who received a COVID-19 vaccine. Some clones in this sample may be carry-over from other donors' samples.

The chain recombines TRBV29-1 with TRBJ2-4, with D hard to call. V shed 5 bases and J shed 0 bases, with 11 bases lying between them. Per the germline V gene, CDR1 is SQVTM and CDR2 is ANQGSEA. This CDR3 is 14 amino acids long. CDR3 sequence: CSVRMPLAKNIQYF. CDR3 sequence (DNA): TGCAGCGTTAGGATGCCCCTAGCCAAAAACATTCAGTACTTC.

This clone was seen more than once but under ten times. The gene calls are TRBV29-1 and TRBJ1-1; D not resolved. This CDR3 has 14 amino acids. Germline V CDR1 and CDR2: SQVTM, ANQGSEA. V was pared by 6 bases and J by 0 bases, with 14 bases between. The CDR3 bases are TGCAGCGTGGTAATTGGGATGCTGAACACTGAAGCTTTCTTT. Its protein is CSVVIGMLNTEAFF.

This chain connects TRBV3-1 (or the pseudogene TRBV3-2) to TRBJ1-1, with D unresolved. This CDR3 region has 16 residues. The V gene lost 4 bases and the J gene lost 4 bases, with 19 bases spanning the gap. Per the germline V gene, CDR1 is LGHDT and CDR2 is YNNKEL (reference sequence). The CDR3 reads CASSLLRNAAGTEAFF. For the CDR3, the DNA is TGTGCCAGCAGCCTTTTAAGGAATGCAGCAGGCACTGAAGCTTTCTTT.

The V call is TRBV2, the J call TRBJ2-5, with a weak D call TRBD2 (6 bases). CDR1 SNHLY and CDR2 FYNNEI come from the germline V gene. V lost 2 bases and J lost 4, with 14 bases in between. The CDR3 has 15 residues. The CDR3 protein is CASSEYGNGGETQYF. The DNA for the CDR3 is TGTGCCAGCAGTGAATACGGGAACGGGGGAGAGACCCAGTACTTC. Complete variable domain (other parts from reference TRBV2 and TRBJ2-5): EPEVTQTPSHQVTQMGQEVILRCVPISNHLYFYWYRQILGQKVEFLVSFYNNEISEKSEIFDDQFSVERPDGSNFTLKIRSTKLEDSAMYFCASSEYGNGGETQYFGPGTRLLVL.

The V and J genes are TRBV5-1 and TRBJ1-1; 8 positions match TRBD1. CDR3 length: 13 amino acids. The germline CDR1 and CDR2 sequences are SGHRS and YFSETQ. V dropped 3 bases and J dropped 4; count of bases not matched to a gene: 2. The CDR3 coding sequence is TGCGCCAGCAGCTCAGACAGGGGCACTGAAGCTTTCTTT. It encodes CASSSDRGTEAFF.